This T cell receptor (beta chain) was identified during a study of T cells in Graves' hyperthyroidism and ophthalmopathy. General study results and limits: Before onset, ophthalmopathy was predicted by the model a median approximately 6.7 months earlier. The majority of expanded thyroid clonotypes above 0.001 also appeared in blood.

Germline V gene data show CDR1 as LNHDA and CDR2 as SQIVND (reference sequence). This CDR3 contains 15 residues. V lost 3 bases to trimming and J lost 2 bases, with 14 bases between them. A lack of ophthalmopathy progression within 18 months defined stable Graves' hyperthyroidism. The PBMCs were taken from approximately 9 ml of fresh peripheral blood. Comment on this clonotype: Its antigen is not identified.

Amplified regions were TCR beta CDR3 sequences from RNA transcripts. Researchers ran a first-round RT-PCR on the TCR CDR3 using the HTBI primer set. TCRdb re-called the multiplex PCR reads with MiXCR, one entry per CDR3 protein. Of some 700,000 distinct CDR3 sequences in the sample, roughly 17% were seen once. This clonotype originated in a man aged 45 to 65 with Graves' hyperthyroidism. The specimen sequenced was blood. V and J are TRBV19 and TRBJ2-7; tentatively, D is TRBD1 or TRBD2 (5 bases each). This CDR3 reads CASSISGPETYEQYF. The CDR3 DNA is TGTGCCAGTAGTATCTCGGGGCCAGAAACCTACGAGCAGTACTTC.